This TCR beta chain is from a study of T cells after yellow fever vaccination. Study findings and constraints: Reappearance after the booster was observed for most primary-vaccination clones (roughly 97% CD4, about 91% CD8).

The V end lost 0 bases, the J end lost 5 bases, and 13 bases lay between the germline ends. Germline V gives CDR1 MNHEY, CDR2 SVGAGI. The CDR3 has 15 amino acids. Many counts were recorded for this clonotype. Its antigen is still unknown. TCRdb reprocessed the 5' RACE reads via MiXCR and lists one record per CDR3 protein. The table lists a few hundred thousand distinct CDR3 sequences, approximately 18% of them singletons. This TCR was recovered from a young man who received the YFV17D yellow fever vaccine. The chain has TRBV6-5 and TRBJ1-2; perhaps TRBD1 as D (5 bases). The sample was PBMCs, taken before the yellow fever booster vaccination. The CDR3 region is CASSYSPGKGYGYTF. In DNA, the CDR3 is TGTGCCAGCAGTTACTCGCCAGGGAAGGGTTATGGCTACACCTTC.